The rows below give T cell receptor beta chains drawn from one sample of a study of beta chain features in type 1 diabetes. Measured with immunoSEQ multiplex PCR; TCRdb has only the in-frame clones, and not every one. The sample shows about 150,000 clones, roughly 8.1% of them seen only once. The specimen was central memory CD4+ T cells from blood. The receptors stem from a man aged 18 to 29 in good health. CDR3s include the opening cysteine and the closing phenylalanine or tryptophan. Each record gives: D gene, V gene, clone size, J gene, CDR3 DNA, CDR3 protein. D genes are given only for firm matches. The size entry is marked missing in some rows and otherwise reads once, few, many or a size class.

.	TRBV7-8	.	TRBJ2-3	TGTGCCAGCAGCGCCAGAACAGGGTCAGATACGCAGTATTTT	CASSARTGSDTQYF
.	TRBV29-1	.	TRBJ1-5	TGCAGCGTTGGAGGGGACAACCGCAATCAGCCCCAGCATTTT	CSVGGDNRNQPQHF
TRBD1	TRBV29-1	.	TRBJ1-1	TGCAGCGTTGACCCAGGGGGCGGTGGCACTGAAGCTTTCTTT	CSVDPGGGGTEAFF
.	TRBV6-5	.	TRBJ2-1	TGTGCCAGCAGTTACAGACGCAGGGCCCCCTACAATGAGCAGTTCTTC	CASSYRRRAPYNEQFF
TRBD1	TRBV7-9	.	TRBJ1-6	TGTGCCAGCAGCTATGACAGGGCTAATTCACCCCTCCACTTT	CASSYDRANSPLHF
.	TRBV29-1	few	TRBJ1-1	TGCAGCGTTGCCAAAGGAGGAGAGACTGAAGCTTTCTTT	CSVAKGGETEAFF
.	TRBV28	.	TRBJ1-2	TGTGCCAGCACGAGAGGGAATAACTATGGCTACACCTTC	CASTRGNNYGYTF
TRBD1	TRBV29-1	many	TRBJ2-3	TGCAGCGTTGCACGGACAGGCAATTTTGGTACGCAGTATTTT	CSVARTGNFGTQYF
.	TRBV9	.	TRBJ2-7	TGTGCCAGCAGCGTAGACCACGAGCAGTACTTC	CASSVDHEQYF
.	TRBV5-5	.	TRBJ1-5	TGTGCCAGCAGCTCGTTTAATCAGCCCCAGCATTTT	CASSSFNQPQHF
TRBD1	TRBV29-1	.	TRBJ1-2	TGCAGCGTTGAAGAGGGACAGGGCGAGAATGGCTACACCTTC	CSVEEGQGENGYTF
.	TRBV11-2	few	TRBJ1-6	TGTGCCAGCAGCTTAGAGTTCGGGGACTATAATTCACCCCTCCACTTT	CASSLEFGDYNSPLHF
TRBD1	TRBV7-2	.	TRBJ1-5	TGTGCCAGCAGCTTAGGGAGCAGGGGGCCTCTAAATCAGCCCCAGCATTTT	CASSLGSRGPLNQPQHF
.	TRBV6-6	.	TRBJ1-2	TGTGCCAGCAGTCGAAGGGGCTCCGTTTCTAACTATGGCTACACCTTC	CASSRRGSVSNYGYTF
TRBD2	TRBV25-1	many	TRBJ2-7	TGTGCCAGCAGTGAATCTATCGGGGGGAGCTACGAGCAGTACTTC	CASSESIGGSYEQYF
.	TRBV4-3	few	TRBJ2-3	TGCGCCAGCAGCCAATGGGGAGAAGCAGATACGCAGTATTTT	CASSQWGEADTQYF
.	TRBV4-3	.	TRBJ2-7	TGCGCCAGCAGCCAAGATGGAGTGGCGGGGCGAGAGCAGTACTTC	CASSQDGVAGREQYF
.	TRBV19	few	TRBJ2-3	TGTGCCAGTAGTGCGGAGGGCACAGATACGCAGTATTTT	CASSAEGTDTQYF
.	TRBV2	.	TRBJ2-3	TGTGCCAGCAGTGAAGCGTCGTTAGGGGCAACGCAGTATTTT	CASSEASLGATQYF
TRBD2	TRBV5-6	large	TRBJ2-1	TGTGCCAGCAGCTACCCGGGACTAGCGAATGAGCAGTTCTTC	CASSYPGLANEQFF
TRBD2	TRBV7-2	.	TRBJ2-1	TGTGCCAGCAGCGCGGGACTAGCGGATTACAATGAGCAGTTCTTC	CASSAGLADYNEQFF
.	TRBV28	.	TRBJ1-1	TGTGCCAGCAGTCGCCCTCCGGGTTTCTCTCGGGGAGCTGAAGCTTTCTTT	CASSRPPGFSRGAEAFF
.	TRBV6-6	.	TRBJ1-3	TGTGCCAGCAGTTACTCGGGGGCCTCTGGAAACACCATATATTTT	CASSYSGASGNTIYF
TRBD2	TRBV7-3	.	TRBJ2-1	TGTGCCAGCAGCTTCGGACTAGCGGGGGATGAGCAGTTCTTC	CASSFGLAGDEQFF
.	TRBV28	.	TRBJ2-6	TGTGCCACCACCCGCCAGGAGGACGTCTTTGGGGCCAACGTCCTGACTTTC	CATTRQEDVFGANVLTF
TRBD2	TRBV10-3	.	TRBJ2-7	TGTGCCATCAGTGGGGGGGGGTCCTTTGTCTACGAGCAGTACTTC	CAISGGGSFVYEQYF
TRBD1	TRBV5-6	few	TRBJ1-5	TGTGCCAGCAGCCGAAGACAGGGTGGCAATCAGCCCCAGCATTTT	CASSRRQGGNQPQHF
.	TRBV30	.	TRBJ2-7	TGTGCCTGGCAGGGACACCCTACATCCTACGAGCAGTACTTC	CAWQGHPTSYEQYF
TRBD2	TRBV4-2	.	TRBJ2-7	TGTGCCAGCAGCCCCCTCCGCGGGGGAGGTGAGCAGTACTTC	CASSPLRGGGEQYF
.	TRBV18	many	TRBJ1-1	TGTGCCAGCTCATCCCGGGACTGGAACACTGAAGCTTTCTTT	CASSSRDWNTEAFF
.	TRBV6-5	.	TRBJ2-5	TGTGCCAGCAGTGGCATGGGGGGTAGGGAGACCCAGTACTTC	CASSGMGGRETQYF
.	TRBV7-2	.	TRBJ1-3	TGTGCCAGCAGCTTGGGAGGGAATCCTGGAAACACCATATATTTT	CASSLGGNPGNTIYF
.	TRBV18	few	TRBJ2-5	TGTGCCAGCTCGCCCCCCCCCGGAGAGACCCAGTACTTC	CASSPPPGETQYF
.	TRBV18	few	TRBJ1-5	TGTGCCAGCTCACAGGGGGATCAGCCCCAGCATTTT	CASSQGDQPQHF
TRBD1	TRBV28	.	TRBJ1-2	TGTGCCAGCAGCCTTATATTGGACAGGGAGGAGTTTGACTATGGCTACACCTTC	CASSLILDREEFDYGYTF
TRBD1	TRBV6-5	.	TRBJ2-7	TGTGCCAGCAGATCCGGGACAGGGGGAACCCACGAGCAGTACTTC	CASRSGTGGTHEQYF
TRBD1	TRBV7-8	few	TRBJ1-5	TGTGCCAGCAGCTTTACAGGGGGCGGATTCAATCAGCCCCAGCATTTT	CASSFTGGGFNQPQHF
.	TRBV11-2	few	TRBJ1-6	TGTGCCAGCAGCTTAAAGGGGGATTATAATTCACCCCTCCACTTT	CASSLKGDYNSPLHF
.	TRBV7-2	.	TRBJ2-7	TGTGCCAGCAGCTTGGCCTGGGAGATCGACGAGCAGTACTTC	CASSLAWEIDEQYF
TRBD1	TRBV19	few	TRBJ2-7	TGTGCCAGCCACGGGACAGGGTACGGCGAGCAGTACTTC	CASHGTGYGEQYF
.	TRBV19	many	TRBJ2-1	TGTGCCAGTAGTATACTCGGTGCGAAGAGTAGTGAGCAGTTCTTC	CASSILGAKSSEQFF
.	TRBV5-1	.	TRBJ1-6	TGCGCCAGCAGCTTGGAGGGGTCGAGTTCACCCCTCCACTTT	CASSLEGSSSPLHF
.	TRBV28	.	TRBJ1-6	TGTGCCAGCAGTTTATTCACAATTAGGGGTATTGAAAATAATTCACCCCTCCACTTT	CASSLFTIRGIENNSPLHF
.	TRBV7-9	.	TRBJ1-4	TGTGCCAGCAGCTTAGCGTATCGAGAAACTGAAAAACTGTTTTTT	CASSLAYRETEKLFF
TRBD1	TRBV6-5	few	TRBJ2-1	TGTGCCAGCAGTTACTCCAGGGGGCACAATGAGCAGTTCTTC	CASSYSRGHNEQFF
TRBD1	TRBV28	.	TRBJ2-7	TGTGCCAGCAGTTTAATGGCAGGGGGAGCCTACGAGCAGTACTTC	CASSLMAGGAYEQYF
.	TRBV6-5	many	TRBJ1-5	TGTGCCAGCAGTTACTCTCGACAGAGGAGTCAGCCCCAGCATTTT	CASSYSRQRSQPQHF
.	TRBV5-1	few	TRBJ2-7	TGCGCCAGCAGCTTGGCCGGCGGCGCTTCGCAGTACTTC	CASSLAGGASQYF
.	TRBV6-1	few	TRBJ1-5	TGTGCCAGCAGTGACAGGGTTGAGGGCAATCAGCCCCAGCATTTT	CASSDRVEGNQPQHF
.	TRBV20-1	many	TRBJ2-1	TGCAGTGCTTTCCCCACAGGGTTTCAGTTCTTC	CSAFPTGFQFF
TRBD2	TRBV7-2	.	TRBJ2-1	TGTGCCAGCAGCATGGGACTAGCGGGGGGCAATGAGCAGTTCTTC	CASSMGLAGGNEQFF
TRBD2	TRBV29-1	.	TRBJ2-1	TGCAGCGTTGAAGATCCTATACAGACTAGCGGGAGTTCTTTTGGGAACTACAATGAGCAGTTCTTC	CSVEDPIQTSGSSFGNYNEQFF
.	TRBV28	.	TRBJ1-1	TGTGCCAGCAGTGAGTTTGGACAGTACTCCCCGGGGGCTTTCTTT	CASSEFGQYSPGAFF
.	TRBV7-3	.	TRBJ1-1	TGTGCCAGCAGCATACAGGGCGGCACCGAAGCTTTCTTT	CASSIQGGTEAFF
TRBD1	TRBV29-1	many	TRBJ2-7	TGCAGCGTTGTGGGACAGGGAGGATGGGAGCAGTACTTC	CSVVGQGGWEQYF
.	TRBV7-2	.	TRBJ1-6	TGTGCCAGCAGCTTAGCGCCCGCAGGGATAAACAATTCACCCCTCCACTTT	CASSLAPAGINNSPLHF
.	TRBV5-1	few	TRBJ2-2	TGCGCCAGCATTTCACAGCCCTCGAACACCGGGGAGCTGTTTTTT	CASISQPSNTGELFF
.	TRBV28	few	TRBJ1-1	TGTGCCAGCAGTTCGACAGGTAACACTGAAGCTTTCTTT	CASSSTGNTEAFF
TRBD1	TRBV6-1	.	TRBJ2-3	TGTGCCAGCATCTTGGGACAGGGTGTGGATACGCAGTATTTT	CASILGQGVDTQYF
.	TRBV5-4	.	TRBJ1-4	TGTGCCAGCAGCTTGCGGCTACAGGGAAATGAAAAACTGTTTTTT	CASSLRLQGNEKLFF